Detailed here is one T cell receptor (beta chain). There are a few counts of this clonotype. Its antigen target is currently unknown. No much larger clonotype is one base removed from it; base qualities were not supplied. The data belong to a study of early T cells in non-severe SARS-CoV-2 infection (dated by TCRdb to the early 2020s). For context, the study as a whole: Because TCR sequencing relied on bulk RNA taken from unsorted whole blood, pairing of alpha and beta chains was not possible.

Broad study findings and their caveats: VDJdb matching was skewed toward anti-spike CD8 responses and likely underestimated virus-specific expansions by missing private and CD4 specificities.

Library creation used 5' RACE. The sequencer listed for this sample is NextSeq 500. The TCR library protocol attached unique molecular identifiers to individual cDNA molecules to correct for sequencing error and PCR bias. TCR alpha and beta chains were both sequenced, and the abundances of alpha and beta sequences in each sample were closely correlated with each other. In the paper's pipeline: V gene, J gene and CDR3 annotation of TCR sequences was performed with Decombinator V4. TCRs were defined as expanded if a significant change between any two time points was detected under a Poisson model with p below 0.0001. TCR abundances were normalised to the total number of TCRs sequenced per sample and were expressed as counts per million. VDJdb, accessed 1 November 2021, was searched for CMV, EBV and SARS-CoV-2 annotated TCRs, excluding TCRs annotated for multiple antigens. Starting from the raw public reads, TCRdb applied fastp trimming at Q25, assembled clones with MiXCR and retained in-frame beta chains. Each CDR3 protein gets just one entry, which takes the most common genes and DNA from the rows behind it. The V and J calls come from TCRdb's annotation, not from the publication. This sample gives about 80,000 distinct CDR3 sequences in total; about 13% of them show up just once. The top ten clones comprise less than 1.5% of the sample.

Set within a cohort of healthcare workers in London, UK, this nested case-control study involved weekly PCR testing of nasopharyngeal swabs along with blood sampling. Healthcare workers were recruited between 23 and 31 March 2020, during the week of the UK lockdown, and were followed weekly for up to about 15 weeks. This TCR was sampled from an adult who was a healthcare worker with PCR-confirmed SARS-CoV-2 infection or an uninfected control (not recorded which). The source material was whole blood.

The nucleotides are TGTGCCAGCAGTTTATCCCCATACCGATCCTACGAGCAGTACTTC. Translated, it reads CASSLSPYRSYEQYF. The chain links TRBV27 with TRBJ2-7, with no reliable assignment of the D segment. The CDR3 runs 15 residues from the cysteine to the phenylalanine. The only DNA kept is the CDR3, 45 bases in frame from the first base. V is reduced by 0 bases and J by 1 base, leaving a spacing of 10 bases between them. Based on the germline V gene (reference sequence), the CDR1 and CDR2 sequences are MNHEY and SMNVEV.